This TCR beta chain was identified during a study of cytomegalovirus exposure and HLA in healthy donors. Points from the study as a whole: Judged likely to be a sequencing artifact was a cluster of highly shared sequence variants.

The PCR was carried out with 60 Vbeta primers and 13 Jbeta primers. Profiled with immunoSEQ multiplex PCR; TCRdb holds only in-frame clones, not every one. The data show around 100,000 clones, almost 70% seen once. Per the germline V gene, CDR1 is LGHNT and CDR2 is FRNRAP. The J segment lost 12 bases and the V segment lost 6 bases, leaving 14 bases of the junction unmatched. CDR3 length: 15 residues. On this clone itself: Its antigen is undetermined.

The chain has TRBV12-5 and TRBJ1-4; 9 nucleotides match TRBD1. The TCR originated in a man younger than 45 in good health and CMV-seropositive. Sample: PBMCs. The CDR3 DNA reads TGTGCTAGTGGACTCGGACAGGGGTCTCCCCGGGAACTGTTTTTT. This sequence encodes CASGLGQGSPRELFF.